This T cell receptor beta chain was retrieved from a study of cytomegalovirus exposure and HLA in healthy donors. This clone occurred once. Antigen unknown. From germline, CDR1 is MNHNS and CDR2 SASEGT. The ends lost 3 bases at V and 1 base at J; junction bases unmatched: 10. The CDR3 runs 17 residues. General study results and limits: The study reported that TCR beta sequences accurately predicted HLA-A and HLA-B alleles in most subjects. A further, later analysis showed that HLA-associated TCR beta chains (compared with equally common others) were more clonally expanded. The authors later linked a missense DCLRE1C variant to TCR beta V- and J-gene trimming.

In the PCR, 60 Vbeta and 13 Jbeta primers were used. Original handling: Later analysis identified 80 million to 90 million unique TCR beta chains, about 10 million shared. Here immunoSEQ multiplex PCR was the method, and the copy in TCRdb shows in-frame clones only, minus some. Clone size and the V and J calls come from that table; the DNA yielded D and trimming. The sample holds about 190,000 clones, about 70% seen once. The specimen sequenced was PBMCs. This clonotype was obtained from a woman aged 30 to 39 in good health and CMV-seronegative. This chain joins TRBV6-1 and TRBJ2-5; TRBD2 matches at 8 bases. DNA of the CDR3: TGTGCCAGCAGTGAGTCGATCGCGGGGGGCCGCCAAGAGACCCAGTACTTC. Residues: CASSESIAGGRQETQYF.